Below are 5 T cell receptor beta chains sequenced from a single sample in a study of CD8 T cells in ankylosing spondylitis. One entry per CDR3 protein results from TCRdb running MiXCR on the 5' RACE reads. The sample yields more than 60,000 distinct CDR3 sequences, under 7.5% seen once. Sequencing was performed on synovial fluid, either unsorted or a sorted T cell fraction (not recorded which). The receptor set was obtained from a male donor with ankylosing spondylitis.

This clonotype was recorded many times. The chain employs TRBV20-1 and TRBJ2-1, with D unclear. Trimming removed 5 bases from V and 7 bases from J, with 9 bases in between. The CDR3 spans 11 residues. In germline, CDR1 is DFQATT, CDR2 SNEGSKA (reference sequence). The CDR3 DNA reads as TGCAGTGCTCCCCTAGGAAATGAGCAGTTCTTC. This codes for CSAPLGNEQFF.

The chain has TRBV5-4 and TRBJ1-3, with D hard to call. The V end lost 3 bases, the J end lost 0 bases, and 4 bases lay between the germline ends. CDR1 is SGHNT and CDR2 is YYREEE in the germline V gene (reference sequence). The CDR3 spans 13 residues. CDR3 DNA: TGTGCCAGCAGCTCTCACTCTGGAAACACCATATATTTT. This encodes CASSSHSGNTIYF.

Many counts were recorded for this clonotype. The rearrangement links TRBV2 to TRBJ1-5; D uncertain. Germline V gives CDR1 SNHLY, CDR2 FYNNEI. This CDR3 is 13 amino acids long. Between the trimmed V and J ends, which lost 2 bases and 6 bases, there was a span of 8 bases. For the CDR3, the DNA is TGTGCCAGCAGTGAACTCGATGGTCAGCCCCAGCATTTT. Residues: CASSELDGQPQHF.

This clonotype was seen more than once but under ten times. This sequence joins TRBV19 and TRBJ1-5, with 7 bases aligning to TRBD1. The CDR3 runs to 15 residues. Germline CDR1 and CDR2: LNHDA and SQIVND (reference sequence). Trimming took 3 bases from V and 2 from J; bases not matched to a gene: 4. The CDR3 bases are TGTGCCAGTAGTATTACAGGGACAGGCAATCAGCCCCAGCATTTT. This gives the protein CASSITGTGNQPQHF.

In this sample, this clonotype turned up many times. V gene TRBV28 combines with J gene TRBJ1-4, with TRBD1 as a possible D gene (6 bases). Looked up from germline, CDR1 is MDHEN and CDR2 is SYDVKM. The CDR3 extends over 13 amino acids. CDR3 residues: CPLSGATAEKLFF. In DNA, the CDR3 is TGTCCCCTCTCGGGGGCTACCGCTGAAAAACTGTTTTTT. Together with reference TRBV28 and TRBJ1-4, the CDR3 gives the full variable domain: DVKVTQSSRYLVKRTGEKVFLECVQDMDHENMFWYRQDPGLGLRLIYFSYDVKMKEKGDIPEGYSVSREKKERFSLILESASTNQTSMYLCPLSGATAEKLFFGSGTQLSVL.